These 4 T cell receptor beta chains were all obtained from the same sample, sequenced in a study of blood T cells in healthy people across ages. The second PCR ran about 6 to 12 cycles with a sample-barcoded 5' primer and J-beta primers. TCRdb re-called the 5' RACE reads through MiXCR, storing one row per CDR3 protein. Of hundreds of thousands of distinct CDR3 sequences in the sample, roughly three fifths were seen once. The sequenced sample consisted of blood. These receptors were collected from a man aged 35 to 55 in good health.

The DNA of the CDR3 is TGCAGTGCTAGAGATATGGTAGCGGGGGGTCTGTCGACGCAGTATTTT. The encoded protein is CSARDMVAGGLSTQYF. The chain carries TRBV20-1 and TRBJ2-3; 10 positions match TRBD2. Germline V gives CDR1 DFQATT, CDR2 SNEGSKA (reference sequence). The CDR3 contains 16 residues. Unmatched junction bases numbered 12, after V lost 0 bases and J lost 9 bases.

V and J are TRBV7-6 and TRBJ1-4, with unresolved D. V gave up 1 base and J gave up 7 bases, with 10 bases separating them. The germline gives CDR1 SGHVS, CDR2 FNYEAQ. This CDR3 comprises 14 residues. CDR3 sequence (DNA): TGTGCCAGCAGCTTAGAGACGGGCATTGAAAAACTGTTTTTT. Amino acids: CASSLETGIEKLFF. The complete variable domain, with remaining parts taken from reference TRBV7-6 and TRBJ1-4, reads GAGVSQSPRYKVTKRGQDVALRCDPISGHVSLYWYRQALGQGPEFLTYFNYEAQQDKSGLPNDRFSAERPEGSISTLTIQRTEQRDSAMYRCASSLETGIEKLFFGSGTQLSVL.

The rearrangement uses TRBV7-2 and TRBJ2-3, with TRBD2 identical over 12 bases. The CDR3 is 18 amino acids. The germline V gene has CDR1 SGHTA and CDR2 FQGNSA. After removal of 2 bases from V and 6 bases from J, the junction contained 12 bases not matched to a gene. The CDR3 DNA reads as TGTGCCAGCAGCTTATTTCTAGCGGGAGGGGGTGATCGGGATACGCAGTATTTT. Translation gives CASSLFLAGGGDRDTQYF.

This chain links TRBV24-1 with TRBJ2-3; 7 bases agree with TRBD1. CDR1 KGHDR and CDR2 SFDVKD come from the germline V gene. The CDR3 has 15 residues. The V gene end was trimmed by 3 bases and the J gene end by 2 bases; junction bases not matched to a gene: 4. The CDR3 DNA sequence: TGTGCCACCAGTGATCGGGACAGAATCACAGATACGCAGTATTTT. The encoded protein is CATSDRDRITDTQYF.